The rows below give T cell receptor beta chains drawn from one sample of a study of T cells in Graves' hyperthyroidism and ophthalmopathy. TCRdb reanalysed the multiplex PCR reads using MiXCR and keeps one entry per CDR3 protein. The sample consists of 650,000 to 850,000 distinct CDR3 sequences, around 20% of them appearing once. Input material: blood. The receptors were sampled from a woman aged 50 to 60 with Graves' hyperthyroidism that later progressed to Graves' ophthalmopathy. The CDR3 runs from the conserved cysteine through the conserved F or W. The D gene is left open where the match is weak. For some rows the clone size is stated as once, few or many, or as a class when expanded; others skip it.

many | TRBJ1-5 | . | 14 | TRBV7-2 | CASSQWGLGQPQHF | TGTGCCAGCAGCCAATGGGGGCTGGGACAGCCCCAGCATTTT
. | TRBJ2-4 | . | 14 | TRBV20-1 | CSARDLKAKNIQYF | TGCAGTGCTAGAGATCTGAAAGCCAAAAACATTCAGTACTTC
. | TRBJ1-2 | . | 13 | TRBV19 | CASSRSGYDGYTF | TGTGCCAGTAGTCGGTCAGGGTATGATGGCTACACCTTC
. | TRBJ2-5 | . | 14 | TRBV18 | CASSPQTPQETQYF | TGTGCCAGCTCACCACAGACACCTCAAGAGACCCAGTACTTC
few | TRBJ2-1 | . | 13 | TRBV20-1 | CSARIPGYNEQFF | TGCAGTGCTAGAATTCCGGGGTATAATGAGCAGTTCTTC
many | TRBJ1-4 | TRBD1 | 15 | TRBV20-1 | CSARDLGTANEKLFF | TGCAGTGCTAGAGACCTTGGGACAGCTAATGAAAAACTGTTTTTT
few | TRBJ1-2 | TRBD1 | 15 | TRBV27 | CASSFHRGRSYGYTF | TGTGCCAGCAGTTTTCACAGGGGGCGCAGCTATGGCTACACCTTC
many | TRBJ2-1 | TRBD2 | 16 | TRBV11-2 | CASRGLAGGSYNEQFF | TGTGCCAGCAGAGGGCTAGCGGGGGGCTCGTACAATGAGCAGTTCTTC
. | TRBJ1-5 | . | 15 | TRBV6-1 | CASRSGPKGNQPQHF | TGTGCCAGCAGGTCAGGGCCAAAGGGCAATCAGCCCCAGCATTTT
many | TRBJ1-5 | . | 16 | TRBV24-1 | CATNVPYRAIDQPQHF | TGTGCCACCAATGTACCGTATCGGGCGATTGATCAGCCCCAGCATTTT
. | TRBJ1-5 | . | 15 | TRBV11-2 | CASSRDGHSNQPQHF | TGTGCCAGCAGCCGAGACGGACATAGCAATCAGCCCCAGCATTTT
. | TRBJ2-3 | . | 14 | TRBV3-1 | CASSRLGPTDTQYF | TGTGCCAGCAGCCGGTTAGGCCCAACAGATACGCAGTATTTT
once | TRBJ2-1 | . | 15 | TRBV7-7 | CASNRAALEYNEQFF | TGTGCTAGCAACCGTGCGGCGCTCGAATACAATGAGCAGTTCTTC
many | TRBJ2-5 | TRBD2 | 15 | TRBV27 | CASSLGAGGGETQYF | TGTGCCAGCAGTTTAGGCGCGGGGGGCGGTGAGACCCAGTACTTC
many | TRBJ1-1 | TRBD1 | 16 | TRBV11-2 | CASSLERGQGGTEAFF | TGTGCCAGCAGCTTAGAAAGGGGACAGGGGGGGACTGAAGCTTTCTTT
. | TRBJ2-2 | TRBD1 | 17 | TRBV10-3 | CAISGPPTGAGTGELFF | TGTGCCATCAGTGGGCCGCCGACAGGGGCGGGCACCGGGGAGCTGTTTTTT
. | TRBJ2-5 | TRBD1 | 15 | TRBV15 | CATSRAGTGEETQYF | TGTGCCACCAGCAGAGCCGGGACAGGGGAAGAGACCCAGTACTTC
many | TRBJ2-6 | . | 16 | TRBV20-1 | CSARDGWASGANVLTF | TGCAGTGCTAGAGATGGGTGGGCCTCTGGGGCCAACGTCCTGACTTTC
few | TRBJ2-4 | . | 18 | TRBV6-1 | CASSEQGNLQARKNIQYF | TGTGCCAGCAGTGAACAGGGGAACCTCCAGGCCCGCAAAAACATTCAGTACTTC
many | TRBJ2-7 | . | 16 | TRBV9 | CASSVGMFGGSYEQYF | TGTGCCAGCAGCGTAGGCATGTTCGGAGGGTCCTACGAGCAGTACTTC
many | TRBJ2-1 | TRBD2 | 13 | TRBV20-1 | CSAGLASYNEQFF | TGCAGCGCAGGACTAGCCTCCTACAATGAGCAGTTCTTC
many | TRBJ2-3 | . | 12 | TRBV12-3/TRBV12-4 | CASRSSTDTQYF | TGTGCCAGCAGGAGTAGCACAGATACGCAGTATTTT
. | TRBJ2-7 | TRBD1 | 15 | TRBV19 | CASSIRPTGVYEQYF | TGTGCCAGTAGTATCAGGCCGACAGGGGTCTACGAGCAGTACTTC
many | TRBJ1-2 | . | 15 | TRBV11-2 | CASSLEGSLGYGYTF | TGTGCCAGCAGCTTAGAGGGCAGTTTAGGCTATGGCTACACCTTC
few | TRBJ1-4 | TRBD1 | 19 | TRBV4-2 | CASSQRPISTGPTNEKLFF | TGTGCCAGCAGCCAACGCCCAATTTCGACAGGGCCGACTAATGAAAAACTGTTTTTT
. | TRBJ1-2 | TRBD1 | 13 | TRBV6-1 | CASSGTGLYGYTF | TGTGCCAGCAGCGGGACAGGGCTCTATGGCTACACCTTC
. | TRBJ2-3 | . | 15 | TRBV2 | CASSLSWGGTDTQYF | TGTGCCAGCAGCCTGTCTTGGGGGGGCACAGATACGCAGTATTTT
few | TRBJ1-1 | . | 13 | TRBV6-2/TRBV6-3 | CASSYSLRIGAFF | TGTGCCAGCAGTTACTCCCTGAGGATCGGAGCTTTCTTT
. | TRBJ2-2 | . | 16 | TRBV18 | CASSPPRGSGTGELFF | TGTGCCAGCTCACCACCTCGGGGTAGCGGCACCGGGGAGCTGTTTTTT
few | TRBJ1-1 | . | 15 | TRBV19 | CASSIVAGAGTEAFF | TGTGCCAGTAGTATAGTGGCAGGGGCGGGCACTGAAGCTTTCTTT
. | TRBJ2-3 | TRBD2 | 14 | TRBV10-2 | CASGPGGGGDTQYF | TGCGCCAGCGGCCCGGGGGGGGGCGGAGATACGCAGTATTTT
. | TRBJ1-6 | . | 17 | TRBV7-3 | CASSSTPGHLGNSPLHF | TGTGCCAGCAGCTCTACACCGGGCCATTTGGGAAATTCACCCCTCCACTTT
few | TRBJ2-3 | TRBD1 | 16 | TRBV15 | CATSRGKYRGTDTQYF | TGTGCCACCAGCAGAGGGAAGTACAGGGGGACAGATACGCAGTATTTT
. | TRBJ1-2 | . | 12 | TRBV12-5 | CASYGGYYGYTF | TGTGCTAGTTATGGCGGCTACTATGGCTACACCTTC
many | TRBJ1-2 | . | 13 | TRBV3-1 | CASSQNRVRGYTF | TGTGCCAGCAGCCAGAACAGGGTTCGCGGCTACACCTTC
. | TRBJ2-2 | . | 16 | TRBV9 | CASSGTGGKGTGELFF | TGTGCCAGCAGCGGAACTGGAGGGAAGGGCACCGGGGAGCTGTTTTTT
few | TRBJ1-2 | TRBD1 | 17 | TRBV5-1 | CASSIGQGGSSNYGYTF | TGCGCCAGCAGCATAGGACAGGGGGGGTCTTCTAACTATGGCTACACCTTC
many | TRBJ2-1 | . | 15 | TRBV3-1 | CASSHAGLSYNEQFF | TGTGCCAGCAGCCACGCGGGGCTATCCTACAATGAGCAGTTCTTC
. | TRBJ1-6 | . | 16 | TRBV6-5 | CASSYPRDFYNSPLHF | TGTGCCAGCAGTTACCCGCGGGACTTCTATAATTCACCCCTCCACTTT
many | TRBJ2-5 | . | 12 | TRBV2 | CASRDSRETQYF | TGTGCCAGCAGAGACAGTAGGGAGACCCAGTACTTC
many | TRBJ1-2 | TRBD1 | 14 | TRBV6-1 | CASRDRDRDYGYTF | TGTGCCAGCAGGGACCGGGACAGGGACTATGGCTACACCTTC
. | TRBJ1-3 | . | 14 | TRBV9 | CASSFTSSGNTIYF | TGTGCCAGCAGCTTCACAAGCTCTGGAAACACCATATATTTT
. | TRBJ2-3 | TRBD2 | 19 | TRBV5-4 | CASSSPFGGRGGFTDTQYF | TGTGCCAGCAGCTCGCCCTTTGGTGGGCGGGGGGGATTCACAGATACGCAGTATTTT
. | TRBJ1-1 | . | 14 | TRBV30 | CAWSVSGAHTEAFF | TGTGCCTGGAGTGTTTCAGGGGCGCACACTGAAGCTTTCTTT
many | TRBJ2-3 | TRBD2 | 16 | TRBV3-1 | CASSLLRGGNADTQYF | TGTGCCAGCAGCCTCCTTCGCGGGGGGAACGCAGATACGCAGTATTTT
many | TRBJ1-2 | . | 13 | TRBV28 | CASRKAEPYGYTF | TGTGCCAGCAGAAAAGCAGAGCCCTATGGCTACACCTTC
. | TRBJ1-2 | TRBD1 | 16 | TRBV10-3 | CAISEGRGTVNYGYTF | TGTGCCATCAGTGAGGGGCGAGGGACAGTTAACTATGGCTACACCTTC
many | TRBJ2-3 | TRBD2 | 16 | TRBV2 | CASSDSSGGLTDTQYF | TGTGCCAGCAGTGATTCAAGCGGGGGCCTCACAGATACGCAGTATTTT
. | TRBJ2-1 | . | 14 | TRBV19 | CASHSRGIYNEQFF | TGTGCCAGCCATAGTCGGGGGATCTACAATGAGCAGTTCTTC